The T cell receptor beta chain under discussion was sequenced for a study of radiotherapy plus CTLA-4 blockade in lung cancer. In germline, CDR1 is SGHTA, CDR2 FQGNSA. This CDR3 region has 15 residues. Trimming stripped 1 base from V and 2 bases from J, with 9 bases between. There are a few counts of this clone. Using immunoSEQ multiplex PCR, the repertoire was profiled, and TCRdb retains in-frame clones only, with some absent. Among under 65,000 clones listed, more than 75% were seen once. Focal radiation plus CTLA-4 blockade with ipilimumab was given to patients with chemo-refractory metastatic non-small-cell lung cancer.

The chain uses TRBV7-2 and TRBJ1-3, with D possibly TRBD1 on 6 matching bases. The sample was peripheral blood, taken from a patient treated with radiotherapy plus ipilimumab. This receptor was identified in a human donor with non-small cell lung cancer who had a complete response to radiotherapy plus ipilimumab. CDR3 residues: CASSLVQGTGNTIYF. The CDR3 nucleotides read TGTGCCAGCAGCTTAGTACAGGGAACTGGAAACACCATATATTTT.